The rows below give T cell receptor beta chains drawn from one sample of a study of response to subunit inactivated influenza vaccine. MiXCR was run by TCRdb on the RT-PCR reads, yielding one entry per CDR3 protein. Seen here are 650,000 to 800,000 distinct CDR3 sequences, approximately 15% observed once, and the top ten hold around 7.3%. The sample was PBMCs from blood, taken around 15 days before vaccination. The receptors shown here come from a man aged 50 to 60 who received an inactivated influenza vaccine. Both conserved end residues are part of each CDR3. The order of the fields is clone size, V gene, J gene, D gene, CDR3 DNA, CDR3 protein. D genes are given only for firm matches. Size tells how often a clone was seen (once, few, many) or the class of an expanded clone, and some rows leave it out.

abundance: few; v_gene: TRBV18; j_gene: TRBJ2-7; d_gene: -; CDR3nt: TGTGCCAGCTCAAGGTCGGGGGAGGCAAACTACGAGCAGTACTTC; CDR3aa: CASSRSGEANYEQYF
abundance: few; v_gene: TRBV3-1; j_gene: TRBJ1-5; d_gene: -; CDR3nt: TGTGCCAGCAGCCAAGATTCGGCAGGCAGGCAGCCCCAGCATTTT; CDR3aa: CASSQDSAGRQPQHF
abundance: -; v_gene: TRBV7-2; j_gene: TRBJ2-1; d_gene: TRBD2; CDR3nt: TGTGCCAGCAGGGGAGGGGACCACTCCTACAATGAGCAGTTCTTC; CDR3aa: CASRGGDHSYNEQFF
abundance: few; v_gene: TRBV4-1; j_gene: TRBJ2-7; d_gene: -; CDR3nt: TGCGCCAGCAGCCAAGATTCGGTGGGCTCCTACGAGCAGTACTTC; CDR3aa: CASSQDSVGSYEQYF
abundance: once; v_gene: TRBV28; j_gene: TRBJ2-6; d_gene: -; CDR3nt: TGTGCCAGCAGTTTAAGCATGCCTGGGGCCAACGTCCTGACTTTC; CDR3aa: CASSLSMPGANVLTF
abundance: -; v_gene: TRBV25-1; j_gene: TRBJ2-5; d_gene: -; CDR3nt: TGTGCCAGCAGTGAAATGGAGACCCAGTACTTC; CDR3aa: CASSEMETQYF
abundance: few; v_gene: TRBV24-1; j_gene: TRBJ1-4; d_gene: -; CDR3nt: TGTGCCACCAGTGAGGCGGGACGGCATGGGGAAAAACTGTTTTTT; CDR3aa: CATSEAGRHGEKLFF
abundance: -; v_gene: TRBV6-4; j_gene: TRBJ2-3; d_gene: TRBD1; CDR3nt: TGTGCCAGCAGTCGGACAGGGTTGAACTCGGATACGCAGTATTTT; CDR3aa: CASSRTGLNSDTQYF
abundance: few; v_gene: TRBV7-2; j_gene: TRBJ2-2; d_gene: -; CDR3nt: TGTGCCAGCAGCTTAGCGCTAGATGTGAACACCGGGGAGCTGTTTTTT; CDR3aa: CASSLALDVNTGELFF
abundance: -; v_gene: TRBV2; j_gene: TRBJ2-3; d_gene: TRBD2; CDR3nt: TGTGCCAGCAGTGAATTTTCTAGCGGGAGCACAGATACGCAGTATTTT; CDR3aa: CASSEFSSGSTDTQYF
abundance: -; v_gene: TRBV5-1; j_gene: TRBJ2-2; d_gene: -; CDR3nt: TGCGCCAGCATCCCGAGTACCAACACCGGGGAGCTGTTTTTT; CDR3aa: CASIPSTNTGELFF
abundance: -; v_gene: TRBV7-2; j_gene: TRBJ2-5; d_gene: TRBD2; CDR3nt: TGTGCCAGCAGCTTAGGGGTGTCTAGCGGGGTAGAGACCCAGTACTTC; CDR3aa: CASSLGVSSGVETQYF
abundance: few; v_gene: TRBV5-5; j_gene: TRBJ1-1; d_gene: -; CDR3nt: TGTGCCAGCAGCAAATCATATACCGAAGCTTTCTTT; CDR3aa: CASSKSYTEAFF
abundance: few; v_gene: TRBV7-2; j_gene: TRBJ2-1; d_gene: TRBD2; CDR3nt: TGTGCCAGCAGCCCGGGACTAGCGGGGTATGGGGGGCAGTTCTTC; CDR3aa: CASSPGLAGYGGQFF
abundance: -; v_gene: TRBV6-1; j_gene: TRBJ2-6; d_gene: -; CDR3nt: TGTGCCAGCTTATCGAGCGTCACTGGGGCCAACGTCCTGACTTTC; CDR3aa: CASLSSVTGANVLTF
abundance: -; v_gene: TRBV28; j_gene: TRBJ2-5; d_gene: TRBD1; CDR3nt: TGTGCCAGCAGTTCCCGGACAGGGGGCAGTTACCAGTACTTC; CDR3aa: CASSSRTGGSYQYF
abundance: -; v_gene: TRBV5-1; j_gene: TRBJ2-7; d_gene: -; CDR3nt: TGCGCCAGCAGCTTGGCGATCTCTTACGAGCAGTCCTTC; CDR3aa: CASSLAISYEQSF
abundance: many; v_gene: TRBV21-1; j_gene: TRBJ1-1; d_gene: -; CDR3nt: TGTGCCAGCAAAGTAAAGACTTTCTTT; CDR3aa: CASKVKTFF
abundance: many; v_gene: TRBV29-1; j_gene: TRBJ1-2; d_gene: -; CDR3nt: TGCAGCGTTGAAGATCGAAACCTTAACTATGGCTACACCTTC; CDR3aa: CSVEDRNLNYGYTF
abundance: few; v_gene: TRBV7-2; j_gene: TRBJ2-1; d_gene: -; CDR3nt: TGTGCCAGCAGCTTTTACCCAGCCTACAATGAGCAGTTCTTC; CDR3aa: CASSFYPAYNEQFF
abundance: few; v_gene: TRBV7-9; j_gene: TRBJ1-2; d_gene: TRBD1; CDR3nt: TGTGCCAGCAGCCTGGGACAGGGGAGTACCTATGGCTACACCTTC; CDR3aa: CASSLGQGSTYGYTF
abundance: few; v_gene: TRBV10-3; j_gene: TRBJ2-3; d_gene: -; CDR3nt: TGTGCCACGACGCCCGTCGGGGGCACAGATACGCAGTATTTT; CDR3aa: CATTPVGGTDTQYF
abundance: -; v_gene: TRBV18; j_gene: TRBJ2-7; d_gene: -; CDR3nt: TGTGCCAGCTCACCACCGTCACCTAGCTACGAGCAGTACTTC; CDR3aa: CASSPPSPSYEQYF
abundance: many; v_gene: TRBV7-2; j_gene: TRBJ2-7; d_gene: TRBD1; CDR3nt: TGTGCCAGCAGTCCTCCGGGACAGGGTTTGGGGGAGCAGTACTTC; CDR3aa: CASSPPGQGLGEQYF
abundance: many; v_gene: TRBV7-2; j_gene: TRBJ2-1; d_gene: TRBD2; CDR3nt: TGTGCCAGCAATGGGCGGGGGACCTACAATGAGCAGTTCTTC; CDR3aa: CASNGRGTYNEQFF
abundance: few; v_gene: TRBV7-7; j_gene: TRBJ2-2; d_gene: -; CDR3nt: TGTGCCAGCAGTCAGAGTGGAACCGGGGAGCTGTTTTTT; CDR3aa: CASSQSGTGELFF
abundance: few; v_gene: TRBV18; j_gene: TRBJ2-5; d_gene: -; CDR3nt: TGTGCCAGCTCACCACCGTCAAACCCGGGGGAGACCCAGTACTTC; CDR3aa: CASSPPSNPGETQYF
abundance: many; v_gene: TRBV5-1; j_gene: TRBJ2-7; d_gene: TRBD2; CDR3nt: TGCGCCAGCAGCTTGGCCGGGGGGTTCGAGCAGTACTTC; CDR3aa: CASSLAGGFEQYF
abundance: -; v_gene: TRBV12-3/TRBV12-4; j_gene: TRBJ2-2; d_gene: TRBD2; CDR3nt: TGTGCCAGCAGTTTCCGCCCCGGACTCAGGACTAGCGGGAGTATGAGAACCGGGGAGCTGTTTTTT; CDR3aa: CASSFRPGLRTSGSMRTGELFF
abundance: many; v_gene: TRBV12-3/TRBV12-4; j_gene: TRBJ2-7; d_gene: -; CDR3nt: TGTGCCAGCAGTTCCTTCCACGAGCAGTACTTC; CDR3aa: CASSSFHEQYF
abundance: -; v_gene: TRBV15; j_gene: TRBJ1-1; d_gene: TRBD1; CDR3nt: TGTGCCACCAGCAGAGACACAGGGGGCACTGAAGCTTTCTTT; CDR3aa: CATSRDTGGTEAFF
abundance: few; v_gene: TRBV20-1; j_gene: TRBJ2-5; d_gene: -; CDR3nt: TGCAGTGCTATATTACGACCGGCAAGGGGGACCCAGTACTTC; CDR3aa: CSAILRPARGTQYF
abundance: -; v_gene: TRBV7-2; j_gene: TRBJ2-7; d_gene: -; CDR3nt: TGTGCCAGCAGCTTAAAAAACGAGCAGTACTTC; CDR3aa: CASSLKNEQYF
abundance: -; v_gene: TRBV20-1; j_gene: TRBJ2-1; d_gene: TRBD1; CDR3nt: TGCAGTGCTAGATCGGACAGGTTCTACAATGAGCAGTTCTTC; CDR3aa: CSARSDRFYNEQFF
abundance: few; v_gene: TRBV5-1; j_gene: TRBJ2-7; d_gene: -; CDR3nt: TGCGCCAGCAGCTTTTGGGGGGCTTCCTACGAGCAGTACTTC; CDR3aa: CASSFWGASYEQYF
abundance: many; v_gene: TRBV29-1; j_gene: TRBJ1-2; d_gene: TRBD1; CDR3nt: TGCAGCGTTGCCGACAGGGGAAACTATGGCTACACCTTC; CDR3aa: CSVADRGNYGYTF
abundance: -; v_gene: TRBV3-1; j_gene: TRBJ2-5; d_gene: -; CDR3nt: TGTGCCAGCAGCTTTAAGGGTGCGGAGACCCAGTACTTC; CDR3aa: CASSFKGAETQYF
abundance: many; v_gene: TRBV12-3/TRBV12-4; j_gene: TRBJ1-4; d_gene: -; CDR3nt: TGTGCCAGCAGTTTAGCGCGAGGTCCGGGGAATGAAAAACTGTTTTTT; CDR3aa: CASSLARGPGNEKLFF
abundance: few; v_gene: TRBV5-6; j_gene: TRBJ2-7; d_gene: TRBD1; CDR3nt: TGTGCCAGCAGCTTGGGAGACAGGGTCTCCCACGAGCAGTACTTC; CDR3aa: CASSLGDRVSHEQYF
abundance: -; v_gene: TRBV6-1; j_gene: TRBJ2-6; d_gene: -; CDR3nt: TGTGCCAGCACCCTGCAAGGGGGGCTGGGGGCCAACGTCCTGACTTTC; CDR3aa: CASTLQGGLGANVLTF
abundance: few; v_gene: TRBV6-2/TRBV6-3; j_gene: TRBJ1-5; d_gene: -; CDR3nt: TGTGCCAGCAGTTACTACCCGGACGGCAATCAGCCCCAGCATTTT; CDR3aa: CASSYYPDGNQPQHF
abundance: many; v_gene: TRBV28; j_gene: TRBJ2-1; d_gene: TRBD2; CDR3nt: TGTGCCAGCAGTTTACAGCGGGAAGTCTACAATGAGCAGTTCTTC; CDR3aa: CASSLQREVYNEQFF
abundance: -; v_gene: TRBV20-1; j_gene: TRBJ2-7; d_gene: TRBD1; CDR3nt: TGCAGTGCTAGAGGGTCCGGGACAGGGTGGTACGAGCAGTACTTC; CDR3aa: CSARGSGTGWYEQYF
abundance: few; v_gene: TRBV5-1; j_gene: TRBJ2-3; d_gene: -; CDR3nt: TGCGCCAGCAGCTTGGGGGCAGGGGCAGATACGCAGTATTTT; CDR3aa: CASSLGAGADTQYF
abundance: few; v_gene: TRBV7-2; j_gene: TRBJ2-5; d_gene: -; CDR3nt: TGTGCCAGCAGCTTACAGGATTGGGAGACCCAGTACTTC; CDR3aa: CASSLQDWETQYF
abundance: -; v_gene: TRBV7-2; j_gene: TRBJ1-5; d_gene: -; CDR3nt: TGTGCCAGCAGCTCCGCAGGGAGCCGAAATCAGCCCCAGCATTTT; CDR3aa: CASSSAGSRNQPQHF
abundance: few; v_gene: TRBV6-2/TRBV6-3; j_gene: TRBJ2-1; d_gene: -; CDR3nt: TGTGCCAGCAGTTACCTAGGGGGGCCCTACAATGAGCAGTTCTTC; CDR3aa: CASSYLGGPYNEQFF
abundance: -; v_gene: TRBV19; j_gene: TRBJ2-1; d_gene: -; CDR3nt: TGTGCCAGTAGACCGCCTCCCTCGAATGAGCAGTTCTTC; CDR3aa: CASRPPPSNEQFF
abundance: few; v_gene: TRBV4-1; j_gene: TRBJ1-2; d_gene: -; CDR3nt: TGCGCCAGCAGCCCGACGATACAGGGTAACGATGGCTACACCTTC; CDR3aa: CASSPTIQGNDGYTF
abundance: few; v_gene: TRBV4-3; j_gene: TRBJ1-4; d_gene: -; CDR3nt: TGCGCCAGCAGCCAAGAGGGAGGGATAGCAACTAATGAAAAACTGTTTTTT; CDR3aa: CASSQEGGIATNEKLFF
abundance: few; v_gene: TRBV9; j_gene: TRBJ1-5; d_gene: -; CDR3nt: TGTGCCAGCAGCGTAGGGGCCGGGTATCAGCCCCAGCATTTT; CDR3aa: CASSVGAGYQPQHF
abundance: -; v_gene: TRBV29-1; j_gene: TRBJ2-2; d_gene: -; CDR3nt: TGCAGCGTTGACGGATTTGCCGGGGAGCTGTTTTTT; CDR3aa: CSVDGFAGELFF
abundance: few; v_gene: TRBV3-1; j_gene: TRBJ2-2; d_gene: -; CDR3nt: TGTGCCAGCAGCCTCACGGGGACCTGGAACACCGGGGAGCTGTTTTTT; CDR3aa: CASSLTGTWNTGELFF